The 5 T cell receptor beta chains in this list originate from one sample, sequenced in a study of cytomegalovirus exposure and HLA in healthy donors. PCR amplification relied on 60 Vbeta primers (plus 13 Jbeta primers). Clones were read by immunoSEQ multiplex PCR, and TCRdb kept only the in-frame ones, dropping some. The top ten hold more than 0.9% of the sample, which has approximately 140,000 clones, about three quarters seen once. The material sequenced was PBMCs. These receptors were taken from a male donor in good health and CMV-seropositive.

The chain joins TRBV9 to TRBJ2-1; 8 bases match TRBD1. The J segment lost 3 bases and the V segment lost 1 base, leaving 6 bases of the junction unmatched. The CDR3 spans 16 residues. Germline CDR1 is SGDLS and CDR2 is YYNGEE. CDR3 protein: CASSVTGGTDYNEQFF. The CDR3 region has the DNA TGTGCCAGCAGCGTAACAGGGGGGACCGACTACAATGAGCAGTTCTTC.

The rearrangement uses TRBV7-2 and TRBJ1-5; 7 nucleotides line up with TRBD1. The CDR3 covers 15 residues. Germline-derived CDR1 and CDR2 are SGHTA and FQGNSA. V trimming: 5 bases; J trimming: 0 bases; junction bases outside the gene matches: 4. The CDR3 loop is CASSIGTASNQPQHF. CDR3 DNA: TGTGCCAGCAGCATCGGGACAGCTAGCAATCAGCCCCAGCATTTT. The variable domain in full, completed from reference TRBV7-2 and TRBJ1-5, reads GAGVSQSPSNKVTEKGKDVELRCDPISGHTALYWYRQSLGQGLEFLIYFQGNSAPDKSGLPSDRFSAERTGGSVSTLTIQRTQQEDSAVYLCASSIGTASNQPQHFGDGTRLSIL.

The chain employs TRBV19 and TRBJ2-1, with TRBD2 matching 12 bases. Germline CDR1 is LNHDA and CDR2 is SQIVND (reference sequence). There are 18 residues in the CDR3. V lost 3 bases, J lost 1 base, and 7 bases stayed unmatched. CDR3 sequence (DNA): TGTGCCAGTAGTATCGCTAGCGGGAGGGCCGGGTCCTACAATGAGCAGTTCTTC. This encodes CASSIASGRAGSYNEQFF.

This chain links TRBV7-3 with TRBJ2-5; the match to TRBD1 covers 8 bases. The CDR3 runs to 15 residues. V lost 1 base and J lost 5; bases outside the gene matches: 6. The V gene's germline CDR1 is SGHTA and CDR2 FQGTGA. CDR3 sequence (DNA): TGTGCCAGCAGCTTAATGGGACAGGATCTGGAGACCCAGTACTTC. Translated, it gives CASSLMGQDLETQYF.

V usage is TRBV28 and J usage is TRBJ1-1, with D tentatively TRBD1 (5 bases). The CDR3 is 12 residues long. The germline V gene encodes CDR1 MDHEN and CDR2 SYDVKM. Trimming pared 8 bases from V and 6 bases from J, leaving 13 bases between. CDR3 in DNA: TGTGCCAGCTCTGAAGACAGCTCTGAAGCTTTCTTT. Amino acid sequence: CASSEDSSEAFF.